Shown below are 2 T cell receptor beta chains from a single sample sequenced in a study of T cell responses to AZD1222 COVID-19 vaccine. The assay was immunoSEQ multiplex PCR, and TCRdb's table has in-frame clones only and misses some. This table holds around 150,000 clones, under 95% found once. Material: peripheral blood, obtained 28 days after the second dose of the MenACWY control vaccine. These receptor sequences come from an adult who received the MenACWY meningococcal vaccine as a control.

This clone appeared a single time. This chain links TRBV12-3 or TRBV12-4 with TRBJ2-3; D is unresolved. This CDR3 is 13 amino acids long. V was cut by 7 bases and J by 0 bases, with 8 bases left in between. The CDR3 spells CASTTGSTDTQYF. The CDR3, as DNA: TGTGCCAGCACCACCGGCAGCACAGATACGCAGTATTTT.

CDR3 residues: CASSYKTSGRYISGELFF. In nucleotides, the CDR3 is TGTGCCAGCAGTTATAAGACTAGCGGGAGGTATATCTCCGGGGAGCTGTTTTTT. The V gene is TRBV6-2 or TRBV6-3, the J gene TRBJ2-2, with 13 bases lining up with TRBD2. The germline gives CDR1 MNHEY, CDR2 SVGEGT. There are 18 residues in the CDR3. The V segment lost 3 bases and the J segment 6 bases; nucleotides outside the gene matches: 10.